This T cell receptor (beta chain) was identified during a study of T cells in Graves' hyperthyroidism and ophthalmopathy. The study, taken as a whole, reports: Ophthalmopathy was predicted by the model a median of about six months ahead of onset.

The sample holds many counts of this clonotype. Its antigen is as yet unknown. Individuals with ophthalmopathy presented a Clinical Activity Score of at least 3, a NOSPECS grade of at least 4 and a duration under 3 months. Uncontrolled infection, other autoimmune disease, pregnancy or lactation excluded patients. RNA transcripts served as the template for amplifying TCR beta CDR3 regions. The primer set for the first-round RT-PCR of the TCR CDR3 was HTBI. Each CDR3 protein gets one entry after TCRdb re-called the multiplex PCR reads with MiXCR. The repertoire has a few hundred thousand distinct CDR3 sequences, 13% to 15% of them found once; the top ten carry approximately 19%. Germline values: CDR1 SNHLY, CDR2 FYNNEI. This CDR3 has 13 amino acids. The V end lost 8 bases, the J end lost 4 bases, and 14 bases lay between the germline ends.

This TCR came from a woman aged 55-70 years with Graves' ophthalmopathy. The sequenced material came from blood. This rearrangement joins TRBV2 to TRBJ1-1; D is unresolved. CDR3 amino acids: CASRPELATEAFF. The DNA for the CDR3 is TGTGCCAGCCGACCGGAATTGGCCACTGAAGCTTTCTTT.